This T cell receptor (beta chain) was sequenced in a study of human T cells and chemical hapten exposure. Findings of the study overall: Controls had significantly fewer large CDR3 similarity clusters than were formed by expanded TCRs. The donors suffered from alopecia, so their immune response may not match that of healthy people.

The time point here: pre-sensitization, week 0. The treatment denotes: therapeutic diphenylcyclopropenone sensitization with weekly scalp DPC. V shed 4 bases and J shed 2 bases, with 8 bases lying between them. The CDR3 length is 12 residues. Germline V gene data show CDR1 as SQVTM and CDR2 as ANQGSEA. One entry per CDR3 protein, called by TCRdb with MiXCR from the RACE reads. Among under 300,000 distinct CDR3 sequences, approximately 8% were seen once, and the ten largest hold 0.9% to 1.5%. In the case of this clonotype: No antigen is known for it.

The clonotype comes from a man aged 18 to 30 with alopecia areata. Some clones in this sample may be carry-over from other donors' samples. The V and J genes are TRBV29-1 and TRBJ1-1; a weak D match, TRBD1 (5 bases). Source: whole blood, taken in connection with sensitization to the hapten diphenylcyclopropenone (DPC). The CDR3 coding sequence is TGCAGCGTTGGGACATTCAACACTGAAGCTTTCTTT. It encodes CSVGTFNTEAFF.